The 9 T cell receptor beta chains below come from one sample, sequenced in a study of CD8 T cells in Susac syndrome (dated by TCRdb to the late 2010s). The library was obtained by the immunoSEQ multiplex PCR assay. RNA was extracted with the RNeasy kit and 0.5 to 1 ug was reverse transcribed using random hexamers. The public reads were reanalyzed by TCRdb: fastp trimming at Q25, MiXCR alignment, in-frame beta chains only. For every CDR3 protein sequence, its rows merge into one entry that carries the most common genes and DNA. The sample table contains some 150,000 distinct CDR3 sequences; only one count was recorded for around 94% of them. The top ten constitute 0.25% to 0.3% of the sample. The sample was CD8+ T cells from PBMCs. Receptor source: a human donor in good health.

V usage is TRBV9 and J usage is TRBJ2-7; D remains ambiguous. The CDR3 is 14 amino acids. The V gene's germline CDR1 is SGDLS and CDR2 YYNGEE. Trimming cost V 3 bases and J 0 bases, with 10 bases left between them. In nucleotides, the CDR3 is TGTGCCAGCAGCGCGCGGCCCTACTCCTACGAGCAGTACTTC. Its translation: CASSARPYSYEQYF.

The rearrangement links TRBV28 to TRBJ2-3; D remains ambiguous. The CDR3 contains 14 residues. The germline V gene has CDR1 MDHEN and CDR2 SYDVKM. V lost 3 bases, J lost 3 bases, and 10 bases lay in between. The CDR3 sequence is CASSFTPGTDTQYF. The CDR3, as DNA: TGTGCCAGCAGTTTTACCCCTGGGACAGATACGCAGTATTTT.

The gene calls are TRBV5-6 and TRBJ2-7, with D maybe TRBD1 (6 bases). This CDR3 is built from 14 residues. Per the germline V gene, CDR1 is SGHDT and CDR2 is YYEEEE. V lost 2 bases and J lost 0, with 9 bases in between. In DNA form, the CDR3 reads TGTGCCAGCAGCTTACAGGGCTACTCCTACGAGCAGTACTTC. This sequence encodes CASSLQGYSYEQYF.

This rearrangement joins TRBV27 to TRBJ1-2; 9 bases map to TRBD1. Trimming cost V 6 bases and J 8 bases; bases outside gene matches: 10. The V gene's germline CDR1 is MNHEY and CDR2 SMNVEV (reference sequence). This CDR3 is 14 amino acids long. The CDR3 sequence: CASSLGTGLGGYTF. The DNA of the CDR3 is TGTGCCAGCAGCCTAGGGACAGGGCTTGGAGGCTACACCTTC.

This sequence joins TRBV29-1 and TRBJ1-2, with 7 positions matching TRBD1. Germline CDR1 is SQVTM and CDR2 is ANQGSEA. Trimming cost V 7 bases and J 5 bases; bases outside gene matches: 10. CDR3 length equals 13 residues. The DNA of the CDR3 is TGCAGCGCCCCTAAGGGGGACAGTTATGGCTACACCTTC. Translation: CSAPKGDSYGYTF.

The chain recombines TRBV30 with TRBJ2-3, with D perhaps being TRBD1 or TRBD2 (5 bases each). V lost 5 bases and J lost 1, with 7 bases in between. Germline CDR1 reads GTSNPN; CDR2 reads SVGIG (reference sequence). The CDR3 contains 12 residues. The DNA for the CDR3 is TGTGCCTGGGGGGGACGCACAGATACGCAGTATTTT. Its protein is CAWGGRTDTQYF.

The CDR3 region is CATGWQDPRFNTEAFF. The CDR3 coding sequence is TGTGCCACGGGGTGGCAGGACCCAAGATTTAACACTGAAGCTTTCTTT. The V and J genes are TRBV6-1 and TRBJ1-1; D gene unclear. The germline V gene encodes CDR1 MNHNS and CDR2 SASEGT. V was clipped by 10 bases and J by 2 bases, with 23 bases between them. The CDR3 runs to 16 residues.

The chain carries TRBV29-1 and TRBJ2-7; 10 bases agree with TRBD1. Germline loops: CDR1 SQVTM, CDR2 ANQGSEA. The trim removed 6 bases at V and 8 bases at J, leaving 4 bases unmatched. The CDR3 is 11 amino acids. The CDR3: CSVPDRGQQYF. DNA for the CDR3: TGCAGCGTGCCCGACAGGGGGCAGCAGTACTTC.

The genes are TRBV11-2 and TRBJ1-2; D unclear. V shed 1 base and J shed 3 bases, with 9 bases lying between them. CDR3 length: 14 amino acids. Germline CDR1 and CDR2: SGHAT and FQNNGV. The CDR3 region is CASSLVRADYGYTF. The CDR3 DNA follows: TGTGCCAGCAGCTTAGTTAGGGCTGACTATGGCTACACCTTC.